This T cell receptor (beta chain) was sequenced during a study of vaccination and CD4 T cells after COVID-19. Study in general: Either a CEFX pool, an HIV-1 Nef pool, or no peptide was added to control cultures.

The germline V and J ends were trimmed by 4 bases and 1 base, with 7 bases remaining between them. CDR1 is GTSNPN and CDR2 is SVGIG in the germline V gene (reference sequence). The CDR3 consists of 13 residues. Worth noting for this clonotype: The antigen remains undetermined.

Sequenced with the Oncomine TCR Beta short-read assay was DNA taken from cultured CD4+ T cells. TCRdb re-called the PCR reads through MiXCR, storing one row per CDR3 protein. The data show around 26,000 distinct CDR3 sequences, over 60% seen once. Treatment in this sample: approximately 9-day PBMC culture with coronavirus spike peptide pools or control peptides (ViraFEST assay). The sequenced material came from CD4+ T cells from blood, cultured in vitro. The source is a human donor who had recovered from COVID-19. The chain couples TRBV30 to TRBJ2-2; D might be TRBD1 (6 bases). The CDR3 loop reads CAWIRGNTGELFF. DNA of the CDR3: TGTGCCTGGATCAGGGGGAACACCGGGGAGCTGTTTTTT.